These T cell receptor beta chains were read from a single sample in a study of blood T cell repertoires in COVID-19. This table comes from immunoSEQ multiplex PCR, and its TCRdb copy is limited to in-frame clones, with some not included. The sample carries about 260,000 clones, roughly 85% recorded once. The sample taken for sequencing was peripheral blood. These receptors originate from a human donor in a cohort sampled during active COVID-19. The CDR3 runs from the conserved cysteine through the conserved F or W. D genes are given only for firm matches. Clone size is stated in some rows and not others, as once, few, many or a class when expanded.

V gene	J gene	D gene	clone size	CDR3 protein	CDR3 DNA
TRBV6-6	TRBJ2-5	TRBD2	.	CASMSGTSGRGETQYF	TGTGCCAGCATGTCCGGGACTAGCGGGAGAGGGGAGACCCAGTACTTC
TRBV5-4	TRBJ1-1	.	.	CASSDRRVDNTEAFF	TGTGCCAGCAGCGATCGGCGGGTTGATAACACTGAAGCTTTCTTT
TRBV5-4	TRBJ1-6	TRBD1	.	CASSLDRGLNSPLHF	TGTGCCAGCAGCTTGGACAGGGGGCTAAATTCACCCCTCCACTTT
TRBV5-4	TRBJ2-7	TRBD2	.	CASSLAWAGGSGSYEQYF	TGTGCCAGCAGCTTGGCATGGGCGGGAGGATCGGGCTCCTACGAGCAGTACTTC
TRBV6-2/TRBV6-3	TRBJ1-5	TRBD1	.	CASSYGSGGWRNQPQHF	TGTGCCAGCAGTTACGGTTCAGGGGGCTGGAGGAATCAGCCCCAGCATTTT
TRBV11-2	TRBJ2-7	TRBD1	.	CASSRGGGSEQYF	TGTGCCAGCAGCCGAGGGGGCGGCTCCGAGCAGTACTTC
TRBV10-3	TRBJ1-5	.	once	CAISAQVDQPQHF	TGTGCCATCAGTGCGCAGGTGGATCAGCCCCAGCATTTT
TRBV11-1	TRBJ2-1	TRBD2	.	CASSQRLAGNNEQFF	TGTGCCAGCAGCCAACGACTAGCGGGGAACAATGAGCAGTTCTTC
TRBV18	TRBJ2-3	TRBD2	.	CASSQSGTMRDTQYF	TGTGCCAGCTCACAAAGCGGGACGATGAGAGATACGCAGTATTTT
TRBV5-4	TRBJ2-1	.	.	CASQKDSTYNEQFF	TGTGCCAGTCAGAAGGATAGCACCTACAATGAGCAGTTCTTC
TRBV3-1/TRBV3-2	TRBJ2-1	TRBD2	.	CASSPTASGYNEQFF	TGTGCCAGCAGCCCGACGGCTAGCGGATACAATGAGCAGTTCTTC
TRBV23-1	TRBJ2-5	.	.	CASSPPPGYGIQETQYF	TGCGCCAGCAGTCCCCCACCAGGGTACGGAATACAAGAGACCCAGTACTTC
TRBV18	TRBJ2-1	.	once	CASSPQGRENEQFF	TGTGCCAGCTCACCACAGGGCAGGGAAAATGAGCAGTTCTTC
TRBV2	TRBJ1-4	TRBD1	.	CASREAGGDEKLFF	TGTGCCAGCAGGGAGGCAGGGGGTGATGAAAAACTGTTTTTT
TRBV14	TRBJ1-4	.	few	CASSQDRAWDGGEKLFF	TGTGCCAGCAGCCAAGATCGGGCGTGGGACGGGGGTGAAAAACTGTTTTTT
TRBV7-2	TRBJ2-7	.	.	CASSLAAGTAYEQYF	TGTGCCAGCAGCTTAGCGGCGGGGACGGCCTACGAGCAGTACTTC
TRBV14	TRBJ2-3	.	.	CASSQGQTPDTQYF	TGTGCCAGCAGCCAGGGGCAAACCCCAGATACGCAGTATTTT
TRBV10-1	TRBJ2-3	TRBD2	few	CASATAGAGADTQYF	TGCGCCAGCGCAACAGCGGGAGCTGGTGCAGATACGCAGTATTTT
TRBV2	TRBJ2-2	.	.	CASKRTDTGELFF	TGTGCCAGCAAGCGGACTGACACCGGGGAGCTGTTTTTT
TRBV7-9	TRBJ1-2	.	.	CASSPRGSNEGHF	TGTGCCAGCAGCCCGCGGGGCAGTAACGAGGGGCACTTC
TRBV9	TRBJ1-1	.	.	CASSVGPQDTPGAFF	TGTGCCAGCAGCGTAGGCCCCCAAGACACCCCCGGCGCTTTCTTT
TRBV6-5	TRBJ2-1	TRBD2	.	CASSSPGTRIEFF	TGTGCCAGCAGTTCCCCCGGGACTAGGATTGAGTTCTTC
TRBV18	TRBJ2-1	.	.	CASSPPPLAPKSGEQFF	TGTGCCAGCTCACCACCCCCACTAGCTCCTAAGTCGGGTGAGCAGTTCTTC
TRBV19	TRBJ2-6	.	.	CASSIQGSSGANVLTF	TGTGCCAGTAGTATCCAGGGTTCTTCTGGGGCCAACGTCCTGACTTTC
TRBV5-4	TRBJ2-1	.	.	CASSNGGPGYNEQFF	TGTGCCAGCAGTAACGGAGGGCCGGGTTACAATGAGCAGTTCTTC
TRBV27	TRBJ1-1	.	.	CASSFQGFGEAFF	TGTGCCAGCAGTTTTCAGGGTTTCGGTGAAGCTTTCTTT
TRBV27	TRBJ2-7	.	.	CASSSRFGQGGHEQYF	TGTGCCAGCAGTTCCCGTTTCGGGCAGGGGGGTCACGAGCAGTACTTC
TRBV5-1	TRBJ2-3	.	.	CASSDGSRDTQYF	TGCGCCAGCAGCGACGGGAGTCGTGATACGCAGTATTTT
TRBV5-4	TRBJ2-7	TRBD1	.	CASSPGQGAHEQYF	TGTGCCAGCAGCCCTGGACAGGGGGCCCACGAGCAGTACTTC
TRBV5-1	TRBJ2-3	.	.	CASSGRLSTDTQYF	TGCGCCAGCAGCGGACGACTAAGCACAGATACGCAGTATTTT
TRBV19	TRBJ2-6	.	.	CASSMGGAGANVLTF	TGTGCCAGTAGTATGGGAGGAGCCGGGGCCAACGTCCTGACTTTC
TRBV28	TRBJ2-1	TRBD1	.	CASSRDRGPPVEQFF	TGTGCCAGCAGTCGGGACAGGGGGCCTCCGGTTGAGCAGTTCTTC
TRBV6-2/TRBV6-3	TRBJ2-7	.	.	CASSFTQGRAEQYF	TGTGCCAGCAGTTTCACACAGGGAAGAGCCGAGCAGTACTTC
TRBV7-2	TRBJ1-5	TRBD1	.	CASSPNGQGLQPQHF	TGTGCCAGCAGCCCAAACGGACAGGGTTTACAGCCCCAGCATTTT
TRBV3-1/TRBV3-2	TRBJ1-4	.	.	CASSQSREKLFF	TGTGCCAGCAGCCAAAGCAGGGAAAAACTGTTTTTT
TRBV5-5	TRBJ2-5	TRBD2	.	CASSARLAGGGETQYF	TGTGCCAGCAGCGCCCGACTAGCGGGAGGCGGTGAGACCCAGTACTTC
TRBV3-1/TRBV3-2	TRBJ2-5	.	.	CASSPEAGGETQYF	TGTGCCAGCAGCCCTGAGGCAGGGGGGGAGACCCAGTACTTC
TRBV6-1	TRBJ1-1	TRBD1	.	CASSGPSGTGVFAEAFF	TGTGCCAGCAGTGGCCCATCCGGGACAGGGGTTTTTGCTGAAGCTTTCTTT
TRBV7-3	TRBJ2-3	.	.	CASSPLYSSTDTQYF	TGTGCCAGCAGCCCTCTCTACTCTAGCACAGATACGCAGTATTTT
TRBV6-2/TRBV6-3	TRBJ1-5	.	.	CASSYLNSNQPQHF	TGTGCCAGCAGTTATTTAAATAGCAATCAGCCCCAGCATTTT
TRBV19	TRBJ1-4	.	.	CASSAQGEKLFF	TGTGCCAGTAGTGCACAGGGAGAAAAACTGTTTTTT
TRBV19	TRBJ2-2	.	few	CASTNPNTGELFF	TGTGCCAGTACTAATCCGAACACCGGGGAGCTGTTTTTT
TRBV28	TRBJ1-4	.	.	CASNRQGNRGEKLFF	TGTGCCAGCAACCGCCAGGGAAATAGGGGTGAAAAACTGTTTTTT
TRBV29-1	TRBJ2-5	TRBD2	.	CSVNSGSGETQYF	TGCAGCGTTAATAGCGGGAGCGGGGAGACCCAGTACTTC
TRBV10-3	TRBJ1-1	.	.	CAISEGDLPLNTEAFF	TGTGCCATCAGTGAAGGGGACTTACCCCTGAACACTGAAGCTTTCTTT
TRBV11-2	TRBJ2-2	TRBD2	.	CASLREFTGELFF	TGTGCCAGCTTGCGGGAGTTCACCGGGGAGCTGTTTTTT
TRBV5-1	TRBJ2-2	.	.	CASSLLRNTGELFF	TGCGCCAGCAGCTTGTTGCGTAACACCGGGGAGCTGTTTTTT
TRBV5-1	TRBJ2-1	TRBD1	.	CASRQGESYNEQFF	TGCGCCAGCAGACAGGGGGAATCCTACAATGAGCAGTTCTTC
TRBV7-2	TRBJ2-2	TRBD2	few	CASSLGGGRAGTGELFF	TGTGCCAGCAGCTTAGGTGGCGGGAGGGCCGGCACCGGGGAGCTGTTTTTT
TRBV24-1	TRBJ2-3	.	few	CATSPGQPSDTQYF	TGTGCCACCAGTCCGGGACAACCGTCAGATACGCAGTATTTT
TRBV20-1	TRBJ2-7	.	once	CSAADSYEQYF	TGCAGTGCGGCCGACAGTTACGAGCAGTACTTC
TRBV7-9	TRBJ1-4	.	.	CASSFFRSRNEKLFF	TGTGCCAGCAGCTTTTTCCGGAGCCGAAATGAAAAACTGTTTTTT
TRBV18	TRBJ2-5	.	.	CASSPPRGLRETQYF	TGTGCCAGCTCACCACCACGAGGCTTACGAGAGACCCAGTACTTC
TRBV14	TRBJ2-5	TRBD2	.	CASSQGSGLRYF	TGTGCCAGCAGCCAAGGATCGGGACTAAGGTACTTC
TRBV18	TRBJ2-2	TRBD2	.	CASSPFSSGSNGELFF	TGTGCCAGCTCACCATTTAGTAGCGGGAGTAACGGGGAGCTGTTTTTT